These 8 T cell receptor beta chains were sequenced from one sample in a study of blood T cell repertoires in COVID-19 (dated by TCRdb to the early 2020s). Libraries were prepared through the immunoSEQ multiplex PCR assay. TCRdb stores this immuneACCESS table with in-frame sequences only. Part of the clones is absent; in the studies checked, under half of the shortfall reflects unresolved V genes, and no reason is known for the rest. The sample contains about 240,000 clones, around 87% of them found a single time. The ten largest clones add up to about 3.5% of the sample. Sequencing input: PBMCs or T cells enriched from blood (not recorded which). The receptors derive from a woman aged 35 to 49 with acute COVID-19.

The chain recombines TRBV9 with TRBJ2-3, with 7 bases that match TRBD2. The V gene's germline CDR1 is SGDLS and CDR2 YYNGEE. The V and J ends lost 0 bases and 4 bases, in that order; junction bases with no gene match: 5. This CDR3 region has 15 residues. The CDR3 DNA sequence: TGTGCCAGCAGCGTAGACACTAGCGACGCAGATACGCAGTATTTT. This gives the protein CASSVDTSDADTQYF.

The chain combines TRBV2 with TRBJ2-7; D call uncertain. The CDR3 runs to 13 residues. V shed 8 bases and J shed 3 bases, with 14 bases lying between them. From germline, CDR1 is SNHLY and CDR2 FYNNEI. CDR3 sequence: CASVLQVGYEQYF. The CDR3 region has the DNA TGTGCCAGCGTACTCCAGGTCGGCTACGAGCAGTACTTC.

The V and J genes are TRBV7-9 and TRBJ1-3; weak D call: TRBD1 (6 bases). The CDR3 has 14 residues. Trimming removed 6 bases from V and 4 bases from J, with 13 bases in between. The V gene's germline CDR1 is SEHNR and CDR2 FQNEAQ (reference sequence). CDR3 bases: TGTGCCAGCAGATCAAATGGGGGCGGAAACACCATATATTTT. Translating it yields CASRSNGGGNTIYF.

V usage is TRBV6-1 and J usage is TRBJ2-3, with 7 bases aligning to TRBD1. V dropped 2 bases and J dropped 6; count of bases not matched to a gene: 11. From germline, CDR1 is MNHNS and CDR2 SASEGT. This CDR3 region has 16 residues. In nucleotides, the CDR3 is TGTGCCAGCAGTGAAATTGTAGGGGGCGATTTTGATACGCAGTATTTT. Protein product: CASSEIVGGDFDTQYF.

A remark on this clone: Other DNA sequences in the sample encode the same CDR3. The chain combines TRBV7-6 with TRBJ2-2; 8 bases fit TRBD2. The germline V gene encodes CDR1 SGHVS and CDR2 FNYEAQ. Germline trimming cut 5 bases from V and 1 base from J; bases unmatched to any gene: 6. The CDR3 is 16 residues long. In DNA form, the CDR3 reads TGTGCCAGCAGCCCACGAACTAGCGGGAACACCGGGGAGCTGTTTTTT. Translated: CASSPRTSGNTGELFF.

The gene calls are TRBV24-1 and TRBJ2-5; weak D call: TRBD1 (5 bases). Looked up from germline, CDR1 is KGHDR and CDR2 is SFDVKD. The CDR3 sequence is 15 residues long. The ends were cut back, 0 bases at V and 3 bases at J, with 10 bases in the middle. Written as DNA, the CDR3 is TGTGCCACCAGTGATTTGTCGGTAGGGGAAGAGACCCAGTACTTC. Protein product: CATSDLSVGEETQYF.

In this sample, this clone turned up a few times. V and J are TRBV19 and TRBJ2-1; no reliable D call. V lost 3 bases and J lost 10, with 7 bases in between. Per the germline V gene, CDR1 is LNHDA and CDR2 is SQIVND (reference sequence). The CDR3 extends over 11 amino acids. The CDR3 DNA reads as TGTGCCAGTAGTATCGGTCGGGAGCAGTTCTTC. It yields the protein CASSIGREQFF. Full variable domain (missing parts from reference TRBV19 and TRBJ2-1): DGGITQSPKYLFRKEGQNVTLSCEQNLNHDAMYWYRQDPGQGLRLIYYSQIVNDFQKGDIAEGYSVSREKKESFPLTVTSAQKNPTAFYLCASSIGREQFFGPGTRLTVL.

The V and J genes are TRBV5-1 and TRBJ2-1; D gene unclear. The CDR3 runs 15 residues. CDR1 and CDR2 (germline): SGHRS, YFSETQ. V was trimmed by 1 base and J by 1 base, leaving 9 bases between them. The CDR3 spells CASSLIPSSYNEQFF. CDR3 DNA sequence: TGCGCCAGCAGCTTGATTCCCAGTTCCTACAATGAGCAGTTCTTC.